These 29 T cell receptor beta chains came from one sample sequenced in a study of long-term antiretroviral therapy in people with HIV. With survey level as its setting, the immunoSEQ assay was v3.0. Profiling relied on immunoSEQ multiplex PCR, and the TCRdb table lists in-frame clones only, not all of them. The table records about 28,000 clones, approximately 80% of them present only once. Sample: unsorted PBMCs, taken 2.7 to 2.8 years after starting antiretroviral therapy. The receptors originated from a man aged 25-40 years with HIV.

The rearrangement links TRBV9 to TRBJ2-7; 8 positions match TRBD2. J gave up 3 bases and V 0 bases, and 5 bases lay outside the gene matches. Per germline, CDR1 SGDLS and CDR2 YYNGEE. The CDR3 extends over 15 amino acids. CDR3 DNA: TGTGCCAGCAGCGTAGCCGACGGGACTAGCTACGAGCAGTACTTC. Protein product: CASSVADGTSYEQYF. Drawing the rest from reference TRBV9 and TRBJ2-7, the complete variable domain is DSGVTQTPKHLITATGQRVTLRCSPRSGDLSVYWYQQSLDQGLQFLIQYYNGEERAKGNILERFSAQQFPDLHSELNLSSLELGDSALYFCASSVADGTSYEQYFGPGTRLTVT.

The chain combines TRBV5-5 with TRBJ2-3, with 7 positions matching TRBD2. V shed 1 base and J 2 bases; nucleotides not matched to a gene: 7. Germline V gene data show CDR1 as SGHKS and CDR2 as YYEKEE (reference sequence). The CDR3 is made up of 16 amino acids. The CDR3 here is CASSLYGLAVTDTQYF. CDR3 nucleotides: TGTGCCAGCAGCTTGTATGGCCTAGCGGTCACAGATACGCAGTATTTT.

This clone is a singleton in its sample. The CDR3 reads CASSFPTPNTGELFF. The DNA for the CDR3 is TGTGCCAGCAGTTTTCCGACCCCGAACACCGGGGAGCTGTTTTTT. The chain recombines TRBV2 with TRBJ2-2; D not certain. The length of the CDR3 is 15 residues. With 5 bases removed from V and 0 bases from J, the gap between germline ends came to 10 bases. CDR1 and CDR2 from the germline V gene are SNHLY and FYNNEI.

The gene calls are TRBV5-3 and TRBJ2-7; weak D call: TRBD2 (6 bases). TRBV5-3 is an ORF, and what it does is uncertain. V lost 4 bases to trimming and J lost 2 bases, with 16 bases between them. The CDR3 totals 15 residues. The CDR3 is CARSTISSVAYEQYF. The CDR3 DNA follows: TGTGCCAGAAGCACGATCTCTAGCGTGGCCTACGAGCAGTACTTC.

The V gene is TRBV10-3, the J gene TRBJ2-1; D remains ambiguous. Trimming took 5 bases from V and 6 from J, leaving 8 bases between them. Germline assignment: CDR1 ENHRY and CDR2 SYGVKD. The CDR3 covers 12 residues. DNA for the CDR3: TGTGCCATCAGTTATGGCGGCAATGAGCAGTTCTTC. Translating gives CAISYGGNEQFF.

This chain links TRBV7-9 with TRBJ1-2; no clear D. Deletions cut 1 base from V and 2 bases from J, with 8 bases between. The CDR3 runs 14 residues. From germline, CDR1 is SEHNR and CDR2 FQNEAQ (reference sequence). As DNA, the CDR3 is TGTGCCAGCAGCTTAGATGGCCGCAACTATGGCTACACCTTC. This codes for CASSLDGRNYGYTF.

This clone was seen a handful of times. The V gene is TRBV7-9, the J gene TRBJ1-2; D is ambiguous. From germline, CDR1 is SEHNR and CDR2 FQNEAQ (reference sequence). With 0 bases removed from V and 8 bases from J, the gap between germline ends came to 10 bases. This CDR3 is built from 13 residues. The CDR3 spells CASSLAQGWGYTF. In DNA, the CDR3 is TGTGCCAGCAGCTTAGCGCAAGGATGGGGCTACACCTTC.

The chain has TRBV20-1 and TRBJ2-1; no clear D. CDR3 size: 11 residues. V dropped 1 base and J dropped 6 bases, with 4 bases sitting between them. Germline CDR1 and CDR2: DFQATT and SNEGSKA (reference sequence). The DNA for the CDR3 is TGCAGTGCTAGAGGGGGCAATGAGCAGTTCTTC. It codes for CSARGGNEQFF.

DNA for the CDR3: TGTGCCAGCAGCCAAGCACAGGGGGAGTCCTACGAGCAGTACTTC. This sequence encodes CASSQAQGESYEQYF. The rearrangement uses TRBV4-2 and TRBJ2-7; 8 positions agree with TRBD1. Per germline, CDR1 LGHNA and CDR2 YNFKEQ. The V segment lost 1 base and the J segment 1 base; nucleotides outside the gene matches: 3. The CDR3 has 15 amino acids.

The chain carries TRBV9 and TRBJ2-1, with TRBD2 matching 14 bases. Germline V gene lookup returns CDR1 SGDLS and CDR2 YYNGEE. The CDR3 loop spans 19 amino acids. V dropped 4 bases and J dropped 3; count of bases not matched to a gene: 12. CDR3 residues: CASSRPGTSGRNYYNEQFF. The CDR3 DNA is TGTGCCAGCAGCCGTCCCGGGACTAGCGGGAGAAACTACTACAATGAGCAGTTCTTC.

This clone has a single count. At one end, the junction sequence differs from germline, possibly due to a read error. The rearrangement uses TRBV11-2 and TRBJ2-7, with TRBD2 matching 9 bases. The CDR3 contains 14 residues. Germline V gives CDR1 SGHAT, CDR2 FQNNGV. CDR3 region: CASTLAGASYEQYF. The CDR3 DNA follows: TGTGCCAGCACCTTAGCGGGAGCCTCCTACGAGCAGTACTTC.

The rearrangement joins TRBV6-1 to TRBJ1-1; D is unresolved. Germline CDR1 reads MNHNS; CDR2 reads SASEGT. V was trimmed by 7 bases and J by 4 bases, leaving 16 bases between them. The CDR3 sequence is 14 residues long. The DNA of the CDR3 is TGTGCCAGCACCGCGGGCCCCTCGGGCACTGAAGCTTTCTTT. It translates to CASTAGPSGTEAFF.

The chain is built from TRBV6-5 and TRBJ1-3; no definite D call. Germline CDR1 reads MNHEY; CDR2 reads SVGAGI. The CDR3 sequence is 15 residues long. Trimming removed 10 bases at V and 4 bases at J, with 20 bases between. The CDR3 spells CATAGGSDPGNTIYF. For the CDR3, the DNA is TGTGCCACCGCGGGAGGGTCAGACCCCGGAAACACCATATATTTT.

The gene calls are TRBV10-2 and TRBJ2-1; 8 bases line up with TRBD2. Germline CDR1 reads WSHSY; CDR2 reads SAAADI. J gave up 2 bases and V 5 bases, and 17 bases lay outside the gene matches. The CDR3 has 19 residues. The CDR3 reads CASSPQALQAGATYNEQFF. CDR3 sequence (DNA): TGCGCCAGCAGTCCCCAAGCCCTTCAAGCGGGGGCTACCTACAATGAGCAGTTCTTC.

This clone came up a few times. The chain recombines TRBV28 with TRBJ2-1; D uncertain. CDR1 and CDR2 from the germline V gene are MDHEN and SYDVKM. Trimming stripped 3 bases from V and 5 bases from J, with 11 bases between. This CDR3 has 14 amino acids. The CDR3, as DNA: TGTGCCAGCAGTTTCCTTGGCCCCGACAATGAGCAGTTCTTC. It encodes CASSFLGPDNEQFF.

The J gene is TRBJ2-2, the V gene TRBV5-6; tentatively, D is TRBD1 (5 bases). The CDR3 extends over 17 amino acids. Germline CDR1 reads SGHDT; CDR2 reads YYEEEE. V was cut by 4 bases and J by 2 bases, with 18 bases left in between. CDR3 coding DNA: TGTGCCAGCAGCGTCAGGGTCAAGCGTTTTAACACCGGGGAGCTGTTTTTT. It is translated as CASSVRVKRFNTGELFF.

The J gene is TRBJ1-2, the V gene TRBV19, with D uncertain. This CDR3 has 13 amino acids. The germline V gene encodes CDR1 LNHDA and CDR2 SQIVND (reference sequence). With 6 bases removed from V and 6 bases from J, the gap between germline ends came to 14 bases. The DNA of the CDR3 is TGTGCCAGTAGAACTGACGGTCACCATGGCTACACCTTC. Translated, it gives CASRTDGHHGYTF.

This sequence joins TRBV15 and TRBJ2-1, with 14 bases matching TRBD2. The CDR3 loop spans 20 amino acids. Per germline, CDR1 LNHNV and CDR2 YYDKDF (reference sequence). Trimming cost V 0 bases and J 4 bases; bases outside gene matches: 11. CDR3 bases: TGTGCCACCAGCAGAGACCTCGGACTAGCGGGGGGATGGGGGTACAATGAGCAGTTCTTC. Translated, it gives CATSRDLGLAGGWGYNEQFF. Based on the CDR3 plus reference TRBV15 and TRBJ2-1, the full variable domain is DAMVIQNPRYQVTQFGKPVTLSCSQTLNHNVMYWYQQKSSQAPKLLFHYYDKDFNNEADTPDNFQSRRPNTSFCFLDIRSPGLGDTAMYLCATSRDLGLAGGWGYNEQFFGPGTRLTVL.

The chain has TRBV5-5 and TRBJ1-5; D is possibly TRBD1 (6 bases). V was trimmed by 0 bases and J by 5 bases, leaving 12 bases between them. The germline V gene has CDR1 SGHKS and CDR2 YYEKEE (reference sequence). The CDR3 covers 15 residues. The CDR3 loop is CASSLVGGRYQPQHF. The CDR3 region has the DNA TGTGCCAGCAGCTTGGTTGGGGGCAGATATCAGCCCCAGCATTTT. Together with reference TRBV5-5 and TRBJ1-5, the CDR3 gives the full variable domain: DAGVTQSPTHLIKTRGQQVTLRCSPISGHKSVSWYQQVLGQGPQFIFQYYEKEERGRGNFPDRFSARQFPNYSSELNVNALLLGDSALYLCASSLVGGRYQPQHFGDGTRLSIL.

The chain links TRBV6-6 to TRBJ2-1; 10 bases line up with TRBD2. Germline V gene lookup returns CDR1 MNHNY and CDR2 SVGAGI (reference sequence). The CDR3 covers 14 residues. V lost 6 bases and J lost 9; bases outside the gene matches: 8. CDR3 protein: CASSLAGERSEQFF. The CDR3 bases are TGTGCCAGCAGCCTAGCGGGGGAAAGAAGTGAGCAGTTCTTC.

This clone was counted only a few times. The rearrangement uses TRBV9 and TRBJ1-3; 7 positions match TRBD1. From germline, CDR1 is SGDLS and CDR2 YYNGEE. V gave up 4 bases and J gave up 2 bases; unmatched junction bases: 6. This CDR3 is 15 amino acids long. The CDR3 protein is CASSPTGLAGNTIYF. In DNA, the CDR3 is TGTGCCAGCAGCCCGACAGGGCTAGCTGGAAACACCATATATTTT.

In its sample, this clone was seen once. CDR3 in DNA: TGCGCCAGCAGCCCCCGGATAGGCTTGGGCTATGGCTACACCTTC. This encodes CASSPRIGLGYGYTF. The rearrangement uses TRBV4-3 and TRBJ1-2; D remains ambiguous. Germline values: CDR1 LGHNA, CDR2 YSLEER. This CDR3 is built from 15 residues. The V end lost 4 bases, the J end lost 4 bases, and 16 bases lay between the germline ends.

The chain couples TRBV9 to TRBJ2-5, with TRBD2 matching 8 bases. This CDR3 contains 16 residues. Looked up from germline, CDR1 is SGDLS and CDR2 is YYNGEE. V was pared by 4 bases and J by 1 base, with 9 bases of the junction left unmatched. The CDR3 spells CASSRGLAELQETQYF. CDR3 coding DNA: TGTGCCAGCAGCCGAGGACTAGCCGAACTCCAAGAGACCCAGTACTTC.

The count of this clone is one. An end of the junction does not agree with germline; a read error may underlie this. The V and J genes are TRBV14 and TRBJ2-7; TRBD1 matches at 8 bases. The V gene's germline CDR1 is SGHDN and CDR2 FVKESK. The CDR3 is 13 residues long. The CDR3 region has the DNA TGTGCCAGCAGCCAAGTCGGTAGACAGGGGCGTAACTTC. Residues: CASSQVGRQGRNF. The complete variable domain, with remaining parts taken from reference TRBV14 and TRBJ2-7, reads EAGVTQFPSHSVIEKGQTVTLRCDPISGHDNLYWYRRVMGKEIKFLLHFVKESKQDESGMPNNRFLAERTGGTYSTLKVQPAELEDSGVYFCASSQVGRQGRNFGPGTRLTVT.

The gene calls are TRBV27 and TRBJ1-1; D is unresolved. The CDR3 runs to 13 residues. The V gene lost 6 bases and the J gene lost 6 bases, with 14 bases spanning the gap. CDR1 MNHEY and CDR2 SMNVEV come from the germline V gene (reference sequence). This CDR3 reads CASRPQSSAEAFF. The CDR3 nucleotides read TGTGCCAGCAGACCTCAGTCTTCCGCTGAAGCTTTCTTT.

J is TRBJ1-1 and V is TRBV7-2; TRBD1 matches at 8 bases. With V trimmed by 4 bases and J by 10 bases, 5 bases remained unmatched. There are 12 residues in the CDR3. Looked up from germline, CDR1 is SGHTA and CDR2 is FQGNSA. The CDR3 sequence: CASSSDRDAAFF. The CDR3 DNA reads TGTGCCAGCAGCTCGGACAGGGATGCAGCTTTCTTT.

This sequence joins TRBV5-6 and TRBJ2-1, with TRBD2 matching over 14 bases. The germline V gene encodes CDR1 SGHDT and CDR2 YYEEEE. This CDR3 is 15 amino acids long. V lost 4 bases, J lost 7 bases, and 4 bases stayed unmatched. The CDR3 sequence: CASSHGTSGGNEQFF. CDR3 in DNA: TGTGCCAGCAGCCATGGGACTAGCGGGGGTAATGAGCAGTTCTTC.

The genes are TRBV28 and TRBJ1-5, with 11 nucleotides matching TRBD1. There are 18 residues in the CDR3. Germline V gene data show CDR1 as MDHEN and CDR2 as SYDVKM. The ends lost 5 bases at V and 0 bases at J; junction bases unmatched: 9. For the CDR3, the DNA is TGTGCCAGCAGTATCCTGGACAGGGGGCTTTATAGCAATCAGCCCCAGCATTTT. This encodes CASSILDRGLYSNQPQHF.

The genes are TRBV28 and TRBJ1-5; D uncertain. The CDR3 has 15 residues. V gave up 2 bases and J gave up 0 bases, with 8 bases separating them. Germline assignment: CDR1 MDHEN and CDR2 SYDVKM. This CDR3 reads CASSLLLYSNQPQHF. The CDR3 region has the DNA TGTGCCAGCAGTTTACTGCTATATAGCAATCAGCCCCAGCATTTT.